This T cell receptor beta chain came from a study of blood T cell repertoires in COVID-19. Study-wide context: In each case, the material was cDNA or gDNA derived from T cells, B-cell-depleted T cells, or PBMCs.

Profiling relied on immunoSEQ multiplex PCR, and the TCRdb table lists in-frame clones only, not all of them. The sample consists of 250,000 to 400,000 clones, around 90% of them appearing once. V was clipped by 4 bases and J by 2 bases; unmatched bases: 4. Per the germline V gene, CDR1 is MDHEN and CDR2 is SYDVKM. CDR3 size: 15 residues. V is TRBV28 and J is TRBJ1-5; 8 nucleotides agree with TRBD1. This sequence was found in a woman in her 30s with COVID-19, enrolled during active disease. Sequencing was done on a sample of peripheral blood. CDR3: CASSSPDRGNQPQHF. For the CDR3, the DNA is TGTGCCAGCAGTTCCCCGGACAGGGGCAATCAGCCCCAGCATTTT.